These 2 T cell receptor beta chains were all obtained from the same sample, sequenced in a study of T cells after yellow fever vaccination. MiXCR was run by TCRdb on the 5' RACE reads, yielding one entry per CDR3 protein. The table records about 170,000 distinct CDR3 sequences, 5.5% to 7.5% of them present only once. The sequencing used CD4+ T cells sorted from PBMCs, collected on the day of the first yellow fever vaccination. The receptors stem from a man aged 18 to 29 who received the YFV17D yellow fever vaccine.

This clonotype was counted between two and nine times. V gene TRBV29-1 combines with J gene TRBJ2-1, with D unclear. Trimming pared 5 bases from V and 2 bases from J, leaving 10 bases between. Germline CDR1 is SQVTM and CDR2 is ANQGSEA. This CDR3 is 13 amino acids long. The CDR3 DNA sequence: TGCAGCGTTCGGTCGGAGACCTACAATGAGCAGTTCTTC. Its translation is CSVRSETYNEQFF.

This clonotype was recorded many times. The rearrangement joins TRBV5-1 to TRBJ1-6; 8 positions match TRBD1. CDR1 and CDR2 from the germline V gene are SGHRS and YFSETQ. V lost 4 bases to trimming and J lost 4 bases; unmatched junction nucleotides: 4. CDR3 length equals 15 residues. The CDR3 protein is CASSLRTGYNSPLHF. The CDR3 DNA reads TGCGCCAGCAGCCTACGGACAGGGTATAATTCACCCCTCCACTTT. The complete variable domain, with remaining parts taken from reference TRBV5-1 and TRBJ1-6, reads KAGVTQTPRYLIKTRGQQVTLSCSPISGHRSVSWYQQTPGQGLQFLFEYFSETQRNKGNFPGRFSGRQFSNSRSEMNVSTLELGDSALYLCASSLRTGYNSPLHFGNGTRLTVT.